This T cell receptor (beta chain) was profiled in a study of blood T cell repertoires in COVID-19. This clone has only one observation. Sequencing was performed with immunoSEQ multiplex PCR; in TCRdb, only in-frame clones are kept and a portion is missing. Of about 170,000 clones listed, under 90% are singletons. With 0 bases removed from V and 6 bases from J, the gap between germline ends came to 15 bases. Germline CDR1 and CDR2: MGHRA and YSYEKL. The CDR3 consists of 16 residues. The chain couples TRBV4-1 to TRBJ1-5; a weak D match, TRBD1 (5 bases). This clonotype originated in a woman older than 75 with active or convalescent COVID-19. Source material: peripheral blood. CDR3 in amino acids: CASSQEESGKPQPQHF. The CDR3 nucleotides read TGCGCCAGCAGCCAAGAGGAGTCAGGGAAGCCTCAGCCCCAGCATTTT.